This TCR beta chain was observed in a study of T cell responses to AZD1222 COVID-19 vaccine. The method was immunoSEQ multiplex PCR; TCRdb's version includes in-frame clones alone and lacks a portion of them. The profile shows 120,000 to 150,000 clones, about 90% of them singletons. The CDR3 is 15 amino acids. The V end was cut by 5 bases, the J end by 1 base, with 14 bases between. In germline, CDR1 is MNHEY, CDR2 SVGAGI. This receptor was identified in an adult who received the MenACWY meningococcal vaccine as a control. This chain uses TRBV6-5 with TRBJ1-1; D perhaps matches TRBD1 (6 bases). The starting material was peripheral blood, obtained 28 days after the second dose of the MenACWY control vaccine. CDR3 nucleotides: TGTGCCAGCAGTAGTGGGGGGCTCCCGAACACTGAAGCTTTCTTT. This sequence encodes CASSSGGLPNTEAFF.